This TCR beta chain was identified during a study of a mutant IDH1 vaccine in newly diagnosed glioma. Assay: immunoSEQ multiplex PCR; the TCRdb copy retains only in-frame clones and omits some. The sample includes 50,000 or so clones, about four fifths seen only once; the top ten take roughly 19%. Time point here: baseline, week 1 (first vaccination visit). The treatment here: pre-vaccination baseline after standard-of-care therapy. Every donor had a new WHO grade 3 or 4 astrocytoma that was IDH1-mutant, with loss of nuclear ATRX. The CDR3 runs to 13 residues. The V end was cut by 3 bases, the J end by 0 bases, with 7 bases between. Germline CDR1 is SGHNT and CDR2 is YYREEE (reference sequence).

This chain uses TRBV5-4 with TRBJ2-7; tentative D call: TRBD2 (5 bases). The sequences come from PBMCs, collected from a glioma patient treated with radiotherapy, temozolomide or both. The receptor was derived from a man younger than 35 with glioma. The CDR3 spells CASSSGGSYEQYF. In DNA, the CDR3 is TGTGCCAGCAGCTCAGGAGGCTCCTACGAGCAGTACTTC.